Listed here are 5 T cell receptor beta chains from one sample, sequenced in a study of cytomegalovirus exposure and HLA in healthy donors. Primers for the PCR totalled 60 Vbeta and 13 Jbeta. Some clones are missing from TCRdb's copy, which holds only in-frame ones; the method was immunoSEQ multiplex PCR. Among over 200,000 clones listed, about 89% were seen once. The sequenced sample consisted of PBMCs. These receptors were collected from a woman aged 18 to 35 in good health and CMV-seronegative.

This chain connects TRBV7-3 to TRBJ2-7, with 13 bases lining up with TRBD2. This CDR3 comprises 15 residues. V lost 4 bases and J lost 4; bases outside the gene matches: 4. CDR1 and CDR2 (germline): SGHTA, FQGTGA. CDR3 sequence: CASSYGLAGDYEQYF. CDR3 DNA: TGTGCCAGCAGCTACGGACTAGCGGGAGATTACGAGCAGTACTTC.

The CDR3 loop reads CASSPSGTFTDTQYF. CDR3 bases: TGTGCCAGCTCACCTAGCGGGACGTTCACAGATACGCAGTATTTT. The chain uses TRBV18 and TRBJ2-3; 8 bases are a match to TRBD2. Germline V gene lookup returns CDR1 KGHSH and CDR2 LQKENI. The CDR3 loop spans 15 amino acids. With V trimmed by 3 bases and J by 2 bases, 4 bases remained unmatched.

The chain combines TRBV7-8 with TRBJ2-4; TRBD2 matches at 10 bases. Germline CDR1 SGHVS, CDR2 FQNEAQ. Unmatched junction bases numbered 6, after V lost 2 bases and J lost 2 bases. The CDR3 sequence is 17 residues long. CDR3: CASSLRGAGGPKNIQYF. CDR3 sequence (DNA): TGTGCCAGCAGCTTACGGGGAGCGGGGGGGCCCAAAAACATTCAGTACTTC.

The rearrangement joins TRBV10-3 to TRBJ2-4; D possibly corresponds to TRBD1 (5 bases). Trimming pared 10 bases from V and 6 bases from J, leaving 19 bases between. This CDR3 comprises 14 residues. The germline V gene has CDR1 ENHRY and CDR2 SYGVKD. CDR3 coding DNA: TGTGCCACCTCGACAGTCGAGCGTCTAAACATTCAGTACTTC. Protein: CATSTVERLNIQYF.

This clone was detected a few times. This chain uses TRBV6-1 with TRBJ1-1; 7 bases are shared with TRBD1. Germline values: CDR1 MNHNS, CDR2 SASEGT. Trimming took 2 bases from V and 6 from J; bases not matched to a gene: 12. There are 16 residues in the CDR3. The CDR3 nucleotides read TGTGCCAGCAGTGAAACCCGTTTGACAGGGAAGGCTGAAGCTTTCTTT. Its translation is CASSETRLTGKAEAFF.